This T cell receptor (beta chain) was found in a study of blood T cell repertoires in COVID-19. Study at large: Sites across the United States, Italy and Spain contributed samples from acute and convalescent COVID-19.

TCRdb keeps only in-frame clones here, not all; method: immunoSEQ multiplex PCR. This table holds 390,000 or so clones, 75% to 90% found once. Cohorts were determined from participant-reported clinical history. The receptor's source is a man between 18 and 35 years old who had recovered from COVID-19. The sample consisted of PBMCs or T cells enriched from blood (not recorded which).

This chain's CDR3 is CASSPNSFDYEQYF. CDR3 coding DNA: TGTGCCAGCAGCCCGAATAGCTTTGACTACGAGCAGTACTTC. The chain uses TRBV4-2 and TRBJ2-7; no clear D gene. CDR1 and CDR2 (germline): LGHNA, YNFKEQ. V gave up 4 bases and J gave up 3 bases, with 13 bases separating them. This CDR3 has 14 amino acids.